The T cell receptor beta chain described here comes from a study of blood T cell repertoires in COVID-19. The overall study: COVID-19 samples collected from the United States, Italy and Spain covered acute and convalescent phases. T cells, B-cell-depleted T cells, or PBMCs supplied cDNA or gDNA.

As processed by the authors: It was from reference gene primer amplification that nucleated cell counts were estimated. Assay: immunoSEQ multiplex PCR; the TCRdb copy retains only in-frame clones and omits some. V and J calls and clone size follow that table, whereas D and trimming were derived from the DNA. This repertoire shows 240,000 or so clones, roughly 83% found once; its top ten account for approximately 13%. Germline CDR1 and CDR2: PRHDT and FYEKMQ (reference sequence). The CDR3 has 14 amino acids. Trimming stripped 1 base from V and 5 bases from J, with 9 bases between. The rearrangement joins TRBV13 to TRBJ1-3; tentatively, D is TRBD1 (5 bases). The sample consisted of peripheral blood. This sequence originates from a man older than 75 with acute or convalescent COVID-19. Written as DNA, the CDR3 is TGTGCCAGCAGCTTAGTGGCAGGGCGAAACACCATATATTTT. It yields the protein CASSLVAGRNTIYF.